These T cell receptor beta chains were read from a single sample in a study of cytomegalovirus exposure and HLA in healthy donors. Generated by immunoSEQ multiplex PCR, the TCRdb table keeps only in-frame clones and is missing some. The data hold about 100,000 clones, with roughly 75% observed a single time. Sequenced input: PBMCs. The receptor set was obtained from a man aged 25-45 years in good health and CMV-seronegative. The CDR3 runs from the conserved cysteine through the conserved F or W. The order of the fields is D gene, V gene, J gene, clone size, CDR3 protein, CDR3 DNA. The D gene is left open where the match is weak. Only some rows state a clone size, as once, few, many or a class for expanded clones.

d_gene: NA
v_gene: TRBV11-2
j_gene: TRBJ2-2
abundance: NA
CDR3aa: CASTFLLTGELFF
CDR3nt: TGTGCCAGCACCTTCTTACTCACCGGGGAGCTGTTTTTT

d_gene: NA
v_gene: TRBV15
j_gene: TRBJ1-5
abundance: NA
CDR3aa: CATSTLVGVSNQPQHF
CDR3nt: TGTGCCACCAGCACCTTAGTGGGCGTTAGCAATCAGCCCCAGCATTTT

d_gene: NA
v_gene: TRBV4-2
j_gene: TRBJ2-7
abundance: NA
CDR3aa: CASSQTPILGGSYEQYF
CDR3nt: TGTGCCAGCAGCCAAACCCCTATCTTGGGAGGTTCTTACGAGCAGTACTTC

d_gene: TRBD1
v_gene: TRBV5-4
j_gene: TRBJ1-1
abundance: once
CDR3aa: CATKRPGQQNTEAFF
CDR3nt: TGTGCCACTAAAAGGCCGGGACAGCAGAACACTGAAGCTTTCTTT

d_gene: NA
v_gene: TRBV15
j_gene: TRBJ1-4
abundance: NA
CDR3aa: CATSPYDSLNEKLFF
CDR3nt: TGTGCCACCAGTCCCTACGACAGCCTGAATGAAAAACTGTTTTTT

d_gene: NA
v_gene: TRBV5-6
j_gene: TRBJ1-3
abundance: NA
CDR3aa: CASSSRRGAGNTIYF
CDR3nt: TGTGCCAGCAGCAGTAGAAGGGGCGCAGGAAACACCATATATTTT

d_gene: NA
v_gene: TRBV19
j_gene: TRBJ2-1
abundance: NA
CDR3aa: CASGSWDEQFF
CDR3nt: TGTGCCAGCGGGAGTTGGGATGAGCAGTTCTTC

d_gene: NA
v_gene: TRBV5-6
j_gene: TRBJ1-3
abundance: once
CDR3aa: CASSLDNSGNTIYF
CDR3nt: TGTGCCAGCAGCTTGGACAACTCTGGAAACACCATATATTTT

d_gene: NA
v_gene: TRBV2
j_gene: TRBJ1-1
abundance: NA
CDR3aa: CASSPGNGEAFF
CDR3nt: TGTGCCAGCTCGCCGGGGAATGGTGAAGCTTTCTTT

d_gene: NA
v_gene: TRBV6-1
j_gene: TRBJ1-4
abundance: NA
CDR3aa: CASTGRAATNEKLFF
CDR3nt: TGTGCCAGCACGGGGAGGGCGGCAACTAATGAAAAACTGTTTTTT

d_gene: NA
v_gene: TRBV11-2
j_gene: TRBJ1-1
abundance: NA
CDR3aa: CASSSQAVMGGTEAFF
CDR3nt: TGTGCCAGCAGCTCCCAAGCGGTCATGGGCGGCACTGAAGCTTTCTTT

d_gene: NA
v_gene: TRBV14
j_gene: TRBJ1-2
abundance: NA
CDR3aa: CASSQARTGYIRGYTF
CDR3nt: TGTGCCAGCAGCCAAGCAAGAACAGGGTATATTCGCGGCTACACCTTC

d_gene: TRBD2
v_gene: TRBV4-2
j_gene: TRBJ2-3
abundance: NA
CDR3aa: CASSQDLRGELQYF
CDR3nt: TGTGCCAGCAGCCAAGATTTGCGGGGGGAACTACAGTATTTT

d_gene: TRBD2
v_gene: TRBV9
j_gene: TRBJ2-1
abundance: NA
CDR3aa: CASSVDPAGGLYNEQFF
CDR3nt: TGTGCCAGCAGCGTAGACCCCGCGGGAGGGCTCTACAATGAGCAGTTCTTC

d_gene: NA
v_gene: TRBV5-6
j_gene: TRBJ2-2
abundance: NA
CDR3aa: CASSPPKGVWTGELFF
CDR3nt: TGTGCCAGCAGCCCGCCGAAGGGAGTTTGGACCGGGGAGCTGTTTTTT

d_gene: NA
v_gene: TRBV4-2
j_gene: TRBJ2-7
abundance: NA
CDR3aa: CASSQAGGITYEQYF
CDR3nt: TGTGCCAGCAGCCAAGCTGGCGGTATTACCTACGAGCAGTACTTC

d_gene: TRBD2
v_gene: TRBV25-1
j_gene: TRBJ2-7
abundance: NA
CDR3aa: CASSESAGGPAYEQYF
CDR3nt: TGTGCCAGCAGTGAATCGGCGGGAGGGCCAGCCTACGAGCAGTACTTC

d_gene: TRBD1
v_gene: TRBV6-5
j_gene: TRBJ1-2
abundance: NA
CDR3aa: CASSGPGQGNYGYTF
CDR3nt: TGTGCCAGCAGCGGACCGGGACAGGGAAACTATGGCTACACCTTC

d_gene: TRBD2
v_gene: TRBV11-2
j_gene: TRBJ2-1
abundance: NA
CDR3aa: CASRKRGGGDEQFF
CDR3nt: TGTGCCAGCAGGAAACGGGGGGGCGGGGATGAGCAGTTCTTC

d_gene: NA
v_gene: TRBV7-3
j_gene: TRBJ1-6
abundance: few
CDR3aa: CASSSSRNTPLHF
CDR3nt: TGTGCCAGCAGCTCCTCCAGGAATACCCCCCTCCACTTT

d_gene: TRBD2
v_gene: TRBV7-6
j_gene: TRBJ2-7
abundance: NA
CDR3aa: CASSSWTSGRGYEQYF
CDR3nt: TGTGCCAGCAGCTCTTGGACTAGCGGGAGGGGTTACGAGCAGTACTTC

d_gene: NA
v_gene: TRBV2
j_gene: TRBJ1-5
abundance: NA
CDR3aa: CASRRDQGWGTLNQPQHF
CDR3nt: TGTGCCAGCAGGAGGGATCAGGGGTGGGGGACCCTCAATCAGCCCCAGCATTTT

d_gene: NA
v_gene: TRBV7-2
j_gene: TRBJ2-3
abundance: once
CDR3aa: CASSSRGRESTDTQYF
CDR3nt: TGTGCCAGCAGCTCCCGGGGACGGGAGAGCACAGATACGCAGTATTTT

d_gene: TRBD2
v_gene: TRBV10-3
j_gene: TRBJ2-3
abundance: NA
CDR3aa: CAISNTGLAATDTQYF
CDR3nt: TGTGCCATCAGTAACACCGGACTAGCGGCCACAGATACGCAGTATTTT

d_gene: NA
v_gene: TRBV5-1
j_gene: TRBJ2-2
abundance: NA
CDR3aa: CASSSGGANTGELFF
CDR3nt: TGCGCCAGCAGCTCGGGGGGCGCGAACACCGGGGAGCTGTTTTTT

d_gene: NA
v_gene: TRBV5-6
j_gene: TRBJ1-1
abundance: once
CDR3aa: CASSLYGLNTEAFF
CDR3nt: TGTGCCAGCAGCTTGTACGGGTTGAACACTGAAGCTTTCTTT

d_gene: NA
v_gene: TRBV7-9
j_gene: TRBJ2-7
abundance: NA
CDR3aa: CASSLRVRAHYEQYF
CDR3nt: TGTGCCAGCAGCTTAAGGGTCAGGGCCCACTACGAGCAGTACTTC

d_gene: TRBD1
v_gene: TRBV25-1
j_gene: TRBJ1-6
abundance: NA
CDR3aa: CASSAPGQSNSPLHF
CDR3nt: TGTGCCAGCAGTGCTCCGGGACAGAGTAATTCACCCCTCCACTTT

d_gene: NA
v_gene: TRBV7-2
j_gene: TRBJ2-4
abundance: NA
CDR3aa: CASSFHRDTKNIQYF
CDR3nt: TGTGCCAGCAGCTTCCACAGGGACACCAAAAACATTCAGTACTTC

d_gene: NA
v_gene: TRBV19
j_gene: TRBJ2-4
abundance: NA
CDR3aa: CASSAVSNIQYF
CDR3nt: TGTGCCAGTTCTGCAGTTTCAAACATTCAGTACTTC

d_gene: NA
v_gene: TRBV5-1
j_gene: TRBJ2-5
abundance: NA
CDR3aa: CASSLGGPRETQYF
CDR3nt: TGCGCCAGCAGCTTGGGGGGGCCGAGGGAGACCCAGTACTTC

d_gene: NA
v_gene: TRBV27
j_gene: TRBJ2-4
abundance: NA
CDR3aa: CASKARTDLQYF
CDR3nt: TGTGCCAGCAAAGCCCGTACAGATCTTCAGTACTTC

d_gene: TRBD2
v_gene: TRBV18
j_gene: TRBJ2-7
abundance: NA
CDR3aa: CASSPTSGGAYEQYF
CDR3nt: TGTGCCAGCTCACCAACCAGCGGGGGCGCCTACGAGCAGTACTTC

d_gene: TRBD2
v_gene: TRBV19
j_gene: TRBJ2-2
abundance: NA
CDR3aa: CASSIVPAGGVGELFF
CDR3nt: TGTGCCAGTAGTATAGTTCCAGCGGGAGGAGTCGGGGAGCTGTTTTTT

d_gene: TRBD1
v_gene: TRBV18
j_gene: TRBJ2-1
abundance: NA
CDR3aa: CASSPGQGPNEQFF
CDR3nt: TGTGCCAGCTCACCCGGACAGGGTCCGAATGAGCAGTTCTTC

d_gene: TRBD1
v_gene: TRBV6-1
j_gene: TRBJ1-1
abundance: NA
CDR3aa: CASSKGQGVDVKGEAFF
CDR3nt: TGTGCCAGCAGTAAAGGACAGGGGGTGGATGTAAAGGGTGAAGCTTTCTTT

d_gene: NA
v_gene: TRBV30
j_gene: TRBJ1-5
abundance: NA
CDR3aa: CAWSAREGQPQHF
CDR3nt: TGTGCCTGGAGTGCTAGGGAGGGTCAGCCCCAGCATTTT

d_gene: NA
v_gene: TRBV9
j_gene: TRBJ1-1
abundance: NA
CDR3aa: CASSVGWALNTEAFF
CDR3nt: TGTGCCAGCAGCGTAGGGTGGGCTTTGAACACTGAAGCTTTCTTT

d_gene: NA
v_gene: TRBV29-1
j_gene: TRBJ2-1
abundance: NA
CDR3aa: CSVLFIWTMSSYNEQFF
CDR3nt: TGCAGCGTTCTTTTTATCTGGACTATGAGCTCCTACAATGAGCAGTTCTTC

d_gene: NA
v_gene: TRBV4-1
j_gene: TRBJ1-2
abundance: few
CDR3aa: CASSLQDVGCGYTF
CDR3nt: TGCGCCAGCAGCCTACAAGATGTCGGGTGTGGCTACACCTTC

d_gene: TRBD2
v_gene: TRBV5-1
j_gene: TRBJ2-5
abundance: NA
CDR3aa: CASRPGTRGETQYF
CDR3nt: TGCGCCAGCAGGCCAGGGACTAGAGGAGAGACCCAGTACTTC

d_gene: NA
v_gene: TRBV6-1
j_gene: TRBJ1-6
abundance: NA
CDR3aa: CASSERRPEDSPLHF
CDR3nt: TGTGCCAGCAGTGAACGCCGGCCTGAGGATTCACCCCTCCACTTT

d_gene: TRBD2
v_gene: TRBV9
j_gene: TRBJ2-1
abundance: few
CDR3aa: CASSVSGANEQFF
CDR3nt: TGTGCCAGCAGCGTGAGCGGGGCCAATGAGCAGTTCTTC

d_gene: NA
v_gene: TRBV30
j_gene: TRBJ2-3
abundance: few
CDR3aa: CAWSLWIRDTDTQYF
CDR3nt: TGTGCCTGGTCCCTGTGGATCCGGGACACAGATACGCAGTATTTT

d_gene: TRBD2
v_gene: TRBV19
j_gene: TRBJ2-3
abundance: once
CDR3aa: CASRREISTDTQYF
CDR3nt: TGTGCCTCCAGGCGGGAGATTAGCACAGATACGCAGTATTTT

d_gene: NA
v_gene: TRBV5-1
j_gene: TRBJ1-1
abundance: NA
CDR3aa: CASSPVRQANTEAFF
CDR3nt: TGCGCCAGCAGCCCTGTCCGACAGGCGAACACTGAAGCTTTCTTT

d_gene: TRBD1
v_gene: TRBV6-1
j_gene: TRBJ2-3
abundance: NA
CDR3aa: CASSVGTGGDTQYF
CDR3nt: TGTGCCAGCAGTGTCGGGACAGGTGGGGATACGCAGTATTTT

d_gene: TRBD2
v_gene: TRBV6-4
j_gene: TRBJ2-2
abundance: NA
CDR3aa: CASGPRGGPKTGELFF
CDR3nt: TGTGCCAGCGGACCTCGGGGGGGCCCTAAAACCGGGGAGCTGTTTTTT

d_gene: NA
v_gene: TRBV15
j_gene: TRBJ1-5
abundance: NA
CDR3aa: CATSRDSYQPQHF
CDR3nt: TGTGCCACCAGCAGAGACAGTTATCAGCCCCAGCATTTT

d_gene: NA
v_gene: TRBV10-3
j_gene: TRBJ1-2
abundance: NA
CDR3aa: CAISVKLRGTGMNLYGYTF
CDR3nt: TGTGCCATCAGTGTCAAACTGAGGGGTACAGGGATGAATCTCTATGGCTACACCTTC

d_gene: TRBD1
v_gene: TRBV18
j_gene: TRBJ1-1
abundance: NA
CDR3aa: CASSRVQGGTEAFF
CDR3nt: TGTGCCAGCTCAAGGGTACAGGGGGGCACTGAAGCTTTCTTT

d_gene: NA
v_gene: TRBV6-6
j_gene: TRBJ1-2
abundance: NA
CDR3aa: CASSPSGSPGGYGYTF
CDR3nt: TGTGCCAGCAGCCCTAGTGGGTCTCCGGGAGGCTATGGCTACACCTTC

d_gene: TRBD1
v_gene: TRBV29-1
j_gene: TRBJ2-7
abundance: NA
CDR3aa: CSVGTGRGQYF
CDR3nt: TGCAGCGTCGGGACAGGGAGAGGGCAGTACTTC

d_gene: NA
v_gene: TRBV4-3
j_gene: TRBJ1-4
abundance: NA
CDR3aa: CASSQGAGEKLFF
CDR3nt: TGCGCCAGCAGCCAGGGGGCAGGAGAAAAACTGTTTTTT

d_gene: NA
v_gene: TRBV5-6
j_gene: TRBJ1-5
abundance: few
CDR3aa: CASSLGGGDQPQHF
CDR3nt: TGTGCCAGCAGCTTGGGTGGCGGGGATCAGCCCCAGCATTTT

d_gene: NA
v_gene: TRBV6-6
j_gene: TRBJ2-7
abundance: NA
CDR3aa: CASSYLEGSATYEQYF
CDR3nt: TGTGCCAGCAGTTATCTAGAGGGCAGTGCGACCTACGAGCAGTACTTC

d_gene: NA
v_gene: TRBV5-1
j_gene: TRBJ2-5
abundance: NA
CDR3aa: CASSEQPQETQYF
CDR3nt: TGCGCCAGCAGTGAACAGCCCCAAGAGACCCAGTACTTC

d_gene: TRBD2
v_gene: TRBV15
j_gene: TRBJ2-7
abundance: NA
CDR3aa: CATSETSGGAGEQYF
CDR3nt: TGTGCCACCAGCGAAACTAGCGGGGGGGCCGGCGAGCAGTACTTC

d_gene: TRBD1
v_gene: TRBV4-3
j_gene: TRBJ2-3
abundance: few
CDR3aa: CASSPHPGQASTDTQYF
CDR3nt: TGCGCCAGCAGCCCACACCCCGGACAGGCTAGCACAGATACGCAGTATTTT

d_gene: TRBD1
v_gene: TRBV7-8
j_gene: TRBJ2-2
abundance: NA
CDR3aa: CASSRTGGLETGELFF
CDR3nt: TGTGCCAGCAGCCGGACAGGGGGCCTGGAGACCGGGGAGCTGTTTTTT